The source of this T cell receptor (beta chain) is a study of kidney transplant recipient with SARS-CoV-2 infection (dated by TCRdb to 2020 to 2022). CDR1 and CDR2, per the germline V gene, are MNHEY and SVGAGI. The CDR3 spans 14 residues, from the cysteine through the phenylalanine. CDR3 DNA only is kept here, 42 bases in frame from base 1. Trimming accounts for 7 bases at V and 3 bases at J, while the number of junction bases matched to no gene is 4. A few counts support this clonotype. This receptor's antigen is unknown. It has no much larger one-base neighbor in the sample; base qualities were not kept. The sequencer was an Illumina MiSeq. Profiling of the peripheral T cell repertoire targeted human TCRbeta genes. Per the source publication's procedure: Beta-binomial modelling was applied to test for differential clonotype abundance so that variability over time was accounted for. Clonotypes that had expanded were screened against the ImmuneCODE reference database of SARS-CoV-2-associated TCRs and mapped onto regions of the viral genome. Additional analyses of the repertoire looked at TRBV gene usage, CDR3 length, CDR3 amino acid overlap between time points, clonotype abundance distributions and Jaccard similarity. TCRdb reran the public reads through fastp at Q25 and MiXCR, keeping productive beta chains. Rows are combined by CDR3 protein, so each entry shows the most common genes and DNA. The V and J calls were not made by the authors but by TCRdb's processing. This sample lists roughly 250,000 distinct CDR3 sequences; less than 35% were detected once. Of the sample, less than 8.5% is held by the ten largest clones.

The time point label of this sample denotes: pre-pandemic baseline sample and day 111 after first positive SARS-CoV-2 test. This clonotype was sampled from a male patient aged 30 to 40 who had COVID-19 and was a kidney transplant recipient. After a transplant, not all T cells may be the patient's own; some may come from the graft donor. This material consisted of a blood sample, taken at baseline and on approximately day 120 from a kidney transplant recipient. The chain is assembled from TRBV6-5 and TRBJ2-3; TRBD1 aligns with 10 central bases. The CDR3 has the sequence CASTGQGETDTQYF. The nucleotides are TGTGCCAGCACCGGACAGGGGGAGACAGATACGCAGTATTTT.